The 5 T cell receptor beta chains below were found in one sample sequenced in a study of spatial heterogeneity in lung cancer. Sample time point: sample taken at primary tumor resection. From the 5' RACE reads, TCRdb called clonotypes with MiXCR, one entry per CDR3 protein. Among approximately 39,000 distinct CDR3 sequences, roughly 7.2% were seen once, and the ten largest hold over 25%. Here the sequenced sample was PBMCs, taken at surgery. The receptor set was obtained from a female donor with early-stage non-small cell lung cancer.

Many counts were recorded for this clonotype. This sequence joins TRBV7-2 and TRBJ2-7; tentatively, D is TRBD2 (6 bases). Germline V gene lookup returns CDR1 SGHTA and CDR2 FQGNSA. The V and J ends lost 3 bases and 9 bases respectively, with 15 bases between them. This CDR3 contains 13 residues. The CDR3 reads CASSFGTDQWQYF. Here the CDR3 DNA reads TGTGCCAGCAGCTTCGGGACTGATCAATGGCAGTACTTC.

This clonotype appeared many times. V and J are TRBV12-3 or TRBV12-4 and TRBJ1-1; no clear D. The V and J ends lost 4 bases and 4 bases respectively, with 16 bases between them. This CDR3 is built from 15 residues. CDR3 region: CASSSGFPSGTEAFF. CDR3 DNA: TGTGCCAGCAGTTCGGGATTCCCGTCGGGCACTGAAGCTTTCTTT.

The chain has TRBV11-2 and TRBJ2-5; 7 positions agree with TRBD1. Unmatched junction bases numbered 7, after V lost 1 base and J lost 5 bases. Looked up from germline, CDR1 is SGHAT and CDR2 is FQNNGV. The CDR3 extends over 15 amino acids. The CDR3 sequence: CASSLGTGYSETQYF. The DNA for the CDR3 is TGTGCCAGCAGCTTAGGGACAGGCTACTCTGAGACCCAGTACTTC. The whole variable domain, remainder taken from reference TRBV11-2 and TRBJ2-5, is EAGVAQSPRYKIIEKRQSVAFWCNPISGHATLYWYQQILGQGPKLLIQFQNNGVVDDSQLPKDRFSAERLKGVDSTLKIQPAKLEDSAVYLCASSLGTGYSETQYFGPGTRLLVL.

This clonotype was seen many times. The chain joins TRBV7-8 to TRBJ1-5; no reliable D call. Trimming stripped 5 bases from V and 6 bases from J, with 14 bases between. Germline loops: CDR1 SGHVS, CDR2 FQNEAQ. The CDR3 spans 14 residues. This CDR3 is CASSKLTAFQPQHF. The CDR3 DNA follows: TGTGCCAGCAGCAAACTAACTGCGTTTCAGCCCCAGCATTTT.

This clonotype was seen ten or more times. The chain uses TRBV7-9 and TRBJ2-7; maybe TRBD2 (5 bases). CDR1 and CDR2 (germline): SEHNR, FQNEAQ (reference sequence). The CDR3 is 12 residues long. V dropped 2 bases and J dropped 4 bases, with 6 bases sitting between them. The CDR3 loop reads CASSLRGYEQYF. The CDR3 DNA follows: TGTGCCAGCAGCTTAAGAGGGTACGAGCAGTACTTC. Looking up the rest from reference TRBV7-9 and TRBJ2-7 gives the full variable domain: DTGVSQNPRHKITKRGQNVTFRCDPISEHNRLYWYRQTLGQGPEFLTYFQNEAQLEKSRLLSDRFSAERPKGSFSTLEIQRTEQGDSAMYLCASSLRGYEQYFGPGTRLTVT.